The sequence of this T cell receptor (beta chain) was determined in a study of metastatic and nonmetastatic thyroid tumors. Study details: Samples came from malignant and benign thyroid patients, and repertoires were compared across blood and tumor or nodule tissue.

V was clipped by 0 bases and J by 4 bases; unmatched bases: 7. The CDR3 runs to 15 residues. From germline, CDR1 is SGDLS and CDR2 YYNGEE. In this sample, this clone turned up many times. Its antigen remains unknown. TCRdb recomputed clones from the PCR reads via MiXCR. The sample includes fewer than 40,000 clones, about 20% of them seen just once. Patients underwent thyroid surgery, and none had received any treatment before it. Study results and limitations: Reports indicated that malignant thyroid tumors showed significantly higher TCR beta diversity than benign nodules did, in blood and tumor.

Sequencing used tumor tissue. This TCR was recovered from a male donor with papillary thyroid cancer or a benign thyroid nodule (not recorded which). Some clones in this sample may be carry-over from other donors' samples. The chain recombines TRBV9 with TRBJ2-7; 7 nucleotides agree with TRBD2. The CDR3 DNA sequence: TGTGCCAGCAGCGTAGGCCCTAGCGGTTCTTACGAGCAGTACTTC. Translated: CASSVGPSGSYEQYF.